This T cell receptor (beta chain) was sequenced during a study of blood T cell repertoires in COVID-19 (dated by TCRdb to 2020 to 2021). General notes on the study: Collaborator samples came from the United States, Italy and Spain and covered acute and convalescent phases of COVID-19. The prospective study material was composed of cDNA or gDNA derived from T cells, B-cell-depleted T cells, or PBMCs. Deeply sampled blood TCRbeta repertoires from subjects exposed to, actively infected with, or recovered from COVID-19 were included in the dataset. A freely available public database, intended as a resource for researchers studying the immune response to SARS-CoV-2, is where the repertoires were released. Samples came from the ongoing ImmuneRACE study (first 160 participants) plus 1,254 subjects from 6 global collaborators. A de-identified subject ID, COVID-19 status, age in years and sex were almost always included in the sample metadata. HLA class I and class II types, where available, came from metadata supplied by the sample provider rather than from assay-based typing.

Participants in the prospective study were enrolled through a virtual design, were aged roughly 18 to 90 years, and lived in roughly 24 United States geographic areas. In the prospective study, participants were assigned to cohorts based on the clinical history participants reported in a screening survey and a study questionnaire. Recovered participants in ImmuneRACE Cohort 3 were defined as having two consecutive negative NP/OP PCR tests, clearance from a healthcare professional, or resolution of symptoms. In the prospective study, mobile phlebotomists collected whole blood, serum and a nasopharyngeal or oropharyngeal swab from each participant. Additional blood draws and questionnaires over an approximately two-month period could optionally be provided by prospective study participants. Before DNA extraction, blood samples from the prospective study were shipped at room temperature or frozen.

A word on this clone: Its antigen is not yet known. No much larger clonotype is one base removed from it; base qualities were not supplied.

Based on the germline V gene (reference sequence), the CDR1 and CDR2 sequences are LGHDT and YNNKEL. The CDR3 covers 15 residues, taking in both the cysteine and the phenylalanine. The only DNA kept is the CDR3, 45 bases in frame from the first base. V trim: 2 bases; J trim: 4 bases; unmatched bases: 3. TCRbeta CDR3 regions were amplified from genomic DNA by means of the immunoSEQ Assay, a bias-controlled multiplex PCR. Turning to the authors' computational methods: The number of nucleated cells in each sample was estimated from the amplification of reference gene primers within the assay. To quantify the absolute abundance of each unique TCRbeta CDR3 rearrangement, sequence reads were collapsed and filtered. For each sample, productive Simpson clonality was calculated as the square root of Simpson's diversity index across productive rearrangements. As stored in TCRdb, this immuneACCESS dataset retains in-frame rearrangements with V and J assigned. A fraction of the clones does not appear; measured against another copy, unresolved V genes explain less than half of the discrepancy, and the remainder lacks a known reason. For V, J and clone size, that table is used; D and trimming come from the DNA. The sample yields about 480,000 clones; roughly 90% were counted once. The ten most abundant clones make up around 1.9% of the sample.

What the research found in general, with its limitations: The quantity of clinical and demographic metadata differed by source and by participant and was supplied without curation.

This TCR was sampled from a woman aged 35 to 49 who had recovered from COVID-19. The rearranged segments are TRBV3-1 (or the pseudogene TRBV3-2) and TRBJ1-2; 11 bases in between match TRBD1. What was sequenced was PBMCs or T cells enriched from blood (not recorded which). The sequenced DNA: TGTGCCAGCAGCCAAAGGACAGGGGGCTTCTATGGCTACACCTTC. Translated, it reads CASSQRTGGFYGYTF.